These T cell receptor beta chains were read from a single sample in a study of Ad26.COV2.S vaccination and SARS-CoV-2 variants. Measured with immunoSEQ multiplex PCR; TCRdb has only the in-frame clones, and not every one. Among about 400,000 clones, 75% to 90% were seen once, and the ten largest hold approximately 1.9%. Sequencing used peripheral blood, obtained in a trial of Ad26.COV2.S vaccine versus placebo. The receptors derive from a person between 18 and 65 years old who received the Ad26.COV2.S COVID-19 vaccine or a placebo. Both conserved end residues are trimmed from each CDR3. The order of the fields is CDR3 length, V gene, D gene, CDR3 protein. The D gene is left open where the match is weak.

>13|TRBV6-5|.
ASSGQISGANVLT
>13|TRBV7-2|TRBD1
ASSLETGANYGYT
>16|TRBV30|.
AWRGFRGHGVSYNEQF
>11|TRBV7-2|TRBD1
ASSLGTGTEQF
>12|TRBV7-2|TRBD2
ASSFSAGGETQY
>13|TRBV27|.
ASSLGGGARNGYT
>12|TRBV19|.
ASSIRGGDSPLH
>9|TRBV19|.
ASALTDTQY
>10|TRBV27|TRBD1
ASRRTGFGYT
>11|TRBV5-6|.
ASSSLRGDTQY
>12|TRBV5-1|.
ASSGTSNSYEQY
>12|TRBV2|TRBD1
ASSPQGTNEKLF
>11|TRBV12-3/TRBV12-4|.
ASRRTSRSPLH
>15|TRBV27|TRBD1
ASSLVYRTGGIYGYT
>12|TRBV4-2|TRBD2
ASSQGGSINEQY
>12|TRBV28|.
ASSISGSDYGYT
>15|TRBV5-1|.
ASSDSDSGFSGNTIY
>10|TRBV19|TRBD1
ASSNRTGEQY